This TCR beta chain appears in the sequencing data of a study of regulatory T cells in long-lasting Graves disease. The sample holds many counts of this clonotype. iRepertoire HTBI primers and Arm-PCR of CDR3 regions built TCR beta libraries. TCRdb independently ran MiXCR on the multiplex PCR reads; one entry per CDR3 protein. The repertoire holds 300,000 or so distinct CDR3 sequences, with less than 20% as singletons. The time point was: persistent/refractory GD, antithyroid drugs over 5 years with positive TRAb. With RNA extracted from PBMCs as input, the TCR library was made. The starting material was peripheral blood mononuclear cells (PBMCs), obtained when the disease was refractory, from a patient treated with antithyroid drugs. The source of this sequence is a female donor with Graves disease.

CDR3 nucleotide sequence: TGTGCCACCAGCAGAACGACAGGGTCCTACGAGCAGTACTTC. Translated, it gives CATSRTTGSYEQYF. The chain combines TRBV15 with TRBJ2-7; the match to TRBD1 covers 7 bases. Trimming took 2 bases from V and 1 from J; bases not matched to a gene: 2. Germline CDR1 is LNHNV and CDR2 is YYDKDF (reference sequence). The CDR3 consists of 14 residues.